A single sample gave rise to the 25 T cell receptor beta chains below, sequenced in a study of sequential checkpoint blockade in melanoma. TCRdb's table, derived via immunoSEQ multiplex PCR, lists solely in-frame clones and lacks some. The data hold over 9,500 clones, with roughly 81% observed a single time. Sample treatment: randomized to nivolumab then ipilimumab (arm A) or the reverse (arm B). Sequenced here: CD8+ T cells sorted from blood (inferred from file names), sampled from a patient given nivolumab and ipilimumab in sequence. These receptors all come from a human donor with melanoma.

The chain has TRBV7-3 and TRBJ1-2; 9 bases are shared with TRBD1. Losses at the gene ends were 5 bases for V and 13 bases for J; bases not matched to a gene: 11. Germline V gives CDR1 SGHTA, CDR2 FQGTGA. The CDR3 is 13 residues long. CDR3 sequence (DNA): TGTGCCAGCAGCCTCGGGACAGGGAGATTGCTCACCTTC. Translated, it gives CASSLGTGRLLTF.

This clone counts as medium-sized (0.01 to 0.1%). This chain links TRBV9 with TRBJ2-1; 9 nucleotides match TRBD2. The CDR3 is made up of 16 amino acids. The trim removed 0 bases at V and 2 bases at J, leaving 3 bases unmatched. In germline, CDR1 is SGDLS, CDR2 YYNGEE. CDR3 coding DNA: TGTGCCAGCAGCGTAGATGCGGGAGGGCCCTACAATGAGCAGTTCTTC. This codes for CASSVDAGGPYNEQFF.

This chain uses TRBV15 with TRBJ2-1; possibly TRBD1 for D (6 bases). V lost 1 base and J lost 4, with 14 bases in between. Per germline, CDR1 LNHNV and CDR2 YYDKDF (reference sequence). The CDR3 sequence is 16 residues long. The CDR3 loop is CATSRGRDIGYNEQFF. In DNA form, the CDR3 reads TGTGCCACCAGCAGAGGCCGGGACATAGGATACAATGAGCAGTTCTTC.

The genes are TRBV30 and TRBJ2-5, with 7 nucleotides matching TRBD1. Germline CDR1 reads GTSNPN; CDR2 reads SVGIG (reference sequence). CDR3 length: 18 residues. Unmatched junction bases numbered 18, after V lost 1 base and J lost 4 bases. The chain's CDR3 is CAWSDPPVTGRWGETQYF. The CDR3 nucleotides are TGTGCCTGGAGTGACCCTCCCGTGACAGGGCGGTGGGGAGAGACCCAGTACTTC. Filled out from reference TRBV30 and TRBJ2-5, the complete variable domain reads SQTIHQWPATLVQPVGSPLSLECTVEGTSNPNLYWYRQAAGRGLQLLFYSVGIGQISSEVPQNLSASRPQDRQFILSSKKLLLSDSGFYLCAWSDPPVTGRWGETQYFGPGTRLLVL.

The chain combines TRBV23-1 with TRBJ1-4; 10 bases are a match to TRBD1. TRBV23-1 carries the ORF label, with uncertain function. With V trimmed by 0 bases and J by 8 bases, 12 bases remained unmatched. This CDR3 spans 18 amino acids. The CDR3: CASSQSRWDRGAKEKLFF. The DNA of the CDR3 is TGCGCCAGCAGTCAATCGAGATGGGACAGGGGAGCAAAAGAAAAACTGTTTTTT.

The CDR3 loop is CASNEWGPTGADEAFF. The CDR3 coding sequence is TGTGCCAGCAATGAGTGGGGGCCGACCGGGGCTGATGAAGCTTTCTTT. V is TRBV6-1 and J is TRBJ1-1, with a weak D call TRBD1 (6 bases). Trimming removed 7 bases at V and 7 bases at J, with 25 bases between. Per germline, CDR1 MNHNS and CDR2 SASEGT. This CDR3 has 16 residues.

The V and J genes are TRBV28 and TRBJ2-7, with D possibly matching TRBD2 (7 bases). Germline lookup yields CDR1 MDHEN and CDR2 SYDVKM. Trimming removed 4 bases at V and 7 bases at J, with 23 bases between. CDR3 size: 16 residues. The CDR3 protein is CASSWGRGAPPVEQYF. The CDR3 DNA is TGTGCCAGCAGTTGGGGACGGGGGGCCCCTCCAGTTGAGCAGTACTTC.

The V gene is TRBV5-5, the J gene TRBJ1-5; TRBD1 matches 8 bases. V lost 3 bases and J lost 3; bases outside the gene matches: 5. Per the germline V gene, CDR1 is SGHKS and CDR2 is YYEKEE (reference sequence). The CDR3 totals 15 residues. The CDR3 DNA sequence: TGTGCCAGCAGCTATGGACAGGGATCCAATCAGCCCCAGCATTTT. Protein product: CASSYGQGSNQPQHF.

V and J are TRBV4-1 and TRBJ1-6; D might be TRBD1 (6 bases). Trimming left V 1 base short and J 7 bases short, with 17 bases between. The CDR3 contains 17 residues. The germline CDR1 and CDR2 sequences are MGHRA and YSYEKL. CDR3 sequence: CASSQGLGHSWNSPLHF. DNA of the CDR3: TGCGCCAGCAGCCAAGGCCTGGGACACTCTTGGAATTCACCCCTCCACTTT.

CDR3 region: CASQRQGNTEAFF. CDR3 DNA sequence: TGTGCCAGCCAGAGACAGGGGAACACTGAAGCTTTCTTT. V and J are TRBV7-9 and TRBJ1-1, with TRBD1 identical over 7 bases. The CDR3 runs 13 residues. The germline CDR1 and CDR2 sequences are SEHNR and FQNEAQ (reference sequence). The trim removed 8 bases at V and 1 base at J, leaving 4 bases unmatched.

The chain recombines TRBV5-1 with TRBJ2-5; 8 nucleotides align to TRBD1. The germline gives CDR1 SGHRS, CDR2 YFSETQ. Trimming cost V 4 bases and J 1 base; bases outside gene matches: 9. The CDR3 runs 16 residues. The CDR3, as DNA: TGCGCCAGCAGCCCAATGACAGGGGACCTCCAAGAGACCCAGTACTTC. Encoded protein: CASSPMTGDLQETQYF.

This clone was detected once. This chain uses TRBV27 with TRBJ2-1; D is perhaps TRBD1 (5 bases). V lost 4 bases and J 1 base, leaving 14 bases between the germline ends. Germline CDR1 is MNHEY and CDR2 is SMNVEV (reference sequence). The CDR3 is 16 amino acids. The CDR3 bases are TGTGCCAGCAGTTGGCTCCAGGGTGAGTCCTACAATGAGCAGTTCTTC. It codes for CASSWLQGESYNEQFF.

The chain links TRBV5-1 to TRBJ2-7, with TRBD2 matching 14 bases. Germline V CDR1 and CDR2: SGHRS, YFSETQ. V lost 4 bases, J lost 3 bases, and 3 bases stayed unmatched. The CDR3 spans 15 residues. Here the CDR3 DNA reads TGCGCCAGCAGCCGCGGACTAGCGGGAGGCTACGAGCAGTACTTC. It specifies CASSRGLAGGYEQYF.

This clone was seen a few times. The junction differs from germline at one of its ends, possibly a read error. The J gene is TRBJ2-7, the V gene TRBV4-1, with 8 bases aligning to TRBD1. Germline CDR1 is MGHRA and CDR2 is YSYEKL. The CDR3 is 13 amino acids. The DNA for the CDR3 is TGTGCCAGCAGCCAGGGGGCTACCTACGAGCAGTACTTC. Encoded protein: CASSQGATYEQYF.

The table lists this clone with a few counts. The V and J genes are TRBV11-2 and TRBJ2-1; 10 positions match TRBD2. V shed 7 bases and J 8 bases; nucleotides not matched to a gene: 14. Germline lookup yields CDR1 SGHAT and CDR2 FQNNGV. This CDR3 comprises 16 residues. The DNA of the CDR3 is TGTGCCAGCACACTCCTTGGAGGGACTAGCGCTGATGAGCAGTTCTTC. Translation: CASTLLGGTSADEQFF.

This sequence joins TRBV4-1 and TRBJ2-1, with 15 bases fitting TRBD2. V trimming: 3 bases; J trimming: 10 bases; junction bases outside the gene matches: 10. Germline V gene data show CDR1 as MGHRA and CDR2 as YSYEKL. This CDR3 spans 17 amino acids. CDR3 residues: CASSQAGTSGRSGEQFF. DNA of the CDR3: TGCGCCAGCAGCCAGGCCGGGACTAGCGGGAGGTCAGGAGAGCAGTTCTTC.

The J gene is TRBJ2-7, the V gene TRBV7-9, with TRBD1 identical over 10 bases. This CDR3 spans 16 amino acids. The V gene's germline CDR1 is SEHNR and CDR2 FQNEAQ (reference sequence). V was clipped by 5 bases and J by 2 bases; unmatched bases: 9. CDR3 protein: CASSQASDRGAYEQYF. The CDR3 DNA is TGTGCCAGCAGCCAGGCGTCGGACAGGGGGGCCTACGAGCAGTACTTC.

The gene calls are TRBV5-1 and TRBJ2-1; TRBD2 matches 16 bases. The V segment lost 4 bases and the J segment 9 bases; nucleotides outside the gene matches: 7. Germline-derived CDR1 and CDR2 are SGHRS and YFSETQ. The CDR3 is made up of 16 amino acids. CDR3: CASSPEGLAGGVEQFF. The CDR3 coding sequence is TGCGCCAGCAGCCCCGAGGGACTAGCGGGAGGGGTTGAGCAGTTCTTC.

The CDR3, as DNA: TGTGCCAGCAGCTTAGGGTCGGGGATGGTAAATGAGCAGTTCTTC. Its protein product is CASSLGSGMVNEQFF. The rearrangement uses TRBV11-2 and TRBJ2-1; D may be TRBD2 (5 bases). This CDR3 spans 15 amino acids. The V end lost 1 base, the J end lost 7 bases, and 14 bases lay between the germline ends. CDR1 and CDR2 (germline): SGHAT, FQNNGV.

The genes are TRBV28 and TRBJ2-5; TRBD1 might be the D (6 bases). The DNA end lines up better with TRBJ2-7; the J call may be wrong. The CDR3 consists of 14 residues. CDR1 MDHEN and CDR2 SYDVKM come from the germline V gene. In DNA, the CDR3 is TGTGCCAGCAGCGCAGGGACAATACCCTACGAGCAGTACTTC. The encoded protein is CASSAGTIPYEQYF.

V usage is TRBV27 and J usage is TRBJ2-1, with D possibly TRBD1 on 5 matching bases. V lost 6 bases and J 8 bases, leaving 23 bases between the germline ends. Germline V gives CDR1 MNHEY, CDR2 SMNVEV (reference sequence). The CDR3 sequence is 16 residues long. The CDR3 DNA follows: TGTGCCAGCAGATCCCCCGACAGCCGGCCAAGGGATGAGCAGTTCTTC. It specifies CASRSPDSRPRDEQFF.

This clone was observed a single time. The CDR3 sequence: CASSYLSSIPFNTGELFF. CDR3 sequence (DNA): TGTGCCAGCAGTTACCTCTCTAGCATTCCCTTCAACACCGGGGAGCTGTTTTTT. The chain carries TRBV27 and TRBJ2-2; D may be TRBD2 (5 bases). The germline gives CDR1 MNHEY, CDR2 SMNVEV (reference sequence). The germline V and J ends were trimmed by 4 bases and 2 bases, with 20 bases remaining between them. The CDR3 length is 18 residues.

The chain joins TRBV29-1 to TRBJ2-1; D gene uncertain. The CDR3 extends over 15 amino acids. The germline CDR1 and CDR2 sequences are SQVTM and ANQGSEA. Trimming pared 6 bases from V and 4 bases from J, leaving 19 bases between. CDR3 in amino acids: CSVAQFGVSYNEQFF. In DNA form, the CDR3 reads TGCAGCGTCGCCCAGTTTGGAGTGAGTTACAATGAGCAGTTCTTC.

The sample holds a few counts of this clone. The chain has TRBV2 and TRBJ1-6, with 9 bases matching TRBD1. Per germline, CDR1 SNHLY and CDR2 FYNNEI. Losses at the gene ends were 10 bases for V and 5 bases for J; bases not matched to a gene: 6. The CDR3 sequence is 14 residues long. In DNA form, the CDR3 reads TGTGCCACCGGGGACAGGGACCATAATTCACCCCTCCACTTT. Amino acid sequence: CATGDRDHNSPLHF.

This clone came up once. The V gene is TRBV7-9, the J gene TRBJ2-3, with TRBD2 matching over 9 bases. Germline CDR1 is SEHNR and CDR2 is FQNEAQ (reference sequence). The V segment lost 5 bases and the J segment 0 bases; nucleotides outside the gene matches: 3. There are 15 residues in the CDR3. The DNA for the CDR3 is TGTGCCAGCAGCGCCAGCGGGGGGAGCACAGATACGCAGTATTTT. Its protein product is CASSASGGSTDTQYF.